The rows below give T cell receptor beta chains drawn from one sample of a study of blood T cells in healthy people across ages. MiXCR, applied by TCRdb to the 5' RACE reads, yields one record per CDR3 protein. The sample carries about 1.7 million distinct CDR3 sequences, approximately 28% recorded once. Sequences were obtained from blood. These receptors were obtained from a woman aged 25 to 39 in good health. CDR3s include the opening cysteine and the closing phenylalanine or tryptophan. Fields, in order: J gene, V gene, CDR3 length, CDR3 protein.

>TRBJ2-7|TRBV2|14
CASSAIQGIYEQYF
>TRBJ2-3|TRBV9|13
CASSGGDSDTQYF
>TRBJ1-1|TRBV19|13
CASRPEMNTEAFF
>TRBJ2-3|TRBV2|14
CASSTYGSTDTQYF
>TRBJ2-3|TRBV7-2|15
CASSLVVTGGNTQYF
>TRBJ2-7|TRBV10-3|14
CAISDRGRDFEQYF
>TRBJ2-7|TRBV7-2|12
CASSRIPHEQYF
>TRBJ2-1|TRBV12-5|12
CASGTVYNEQFF
>TRBJ2-3|TRBV12-3/TRBV12-4|18
CASSFLAGEIFGTDAQYF
>TRBJ2-1|TRBV3-1|15
CASSLGPSAYNEQFF
>TRBJ2-3|TRBV7-3|16
CASSLTGGAGTDTQYF
>TRBJ2-5|TRBV20-1|16
CSARTSGGGGQETQYF
>TRBJ2-5|TRBV7-9|16
CASSLVPDRYQETQYF
>TRBJ2-7|TRBV29-1|11
CSVSGAGEQYF
>TRBJ2-1|TRBV18|12
CASSPGADEQFF
>TRBJ2-5|TRBV29-1|14
CSVDGAGHRETQYF
>TRBJ2-5|TRBV10-3|15
CATSDLTQDQETQYF
>TRBJ2-5|TRBV5-1|12
CASSLQGETQYF
>TRBJ2-3|TRBV4-3|14
CASSLQDGVDTQYF
>TRBJ1-1|TRBV5-5|14
CASSLSAATTEAFF
>TRBJ2-7|TRBV7-9|14
CASSARQGSYEQDF
>.|TRBV3-1|15
CASSQAGTSYNEQYF
>TRBJ1-5|TRBV2|13
CASSGDRGQPQHF
>TRBJ1-4|TRBV20-1|13
CSATQGGDEKLFF
>TRBJ2-3|TRBV6-5|12
CASSEDRYTQYF
>TRBJ1-4|TRBV5-6|15
CASSFWTGVNEKLFF
>TRBJ2-1|TRBV12-3/TRBV12-4|13
CASSLKGLHEQFF
>TRBJ2-7|TRBV6-5|14
CASRAGLGGYEQYF
>TRBJ1-2|TRBV10-3|14
CAIRPGFPTGGYTF
>TRBJ2-7|TRBV30|11
CAWGGTYEQYF
>TRBJ1-1|TRBV29-1|11
CSVVTLTEAFF
>TRBJ1-6|TRBV6-6|14
CASSYEQGWSPLHF
>TRBJ2-6|TRBV11-3|13
CACSLAGANVLTF
>TRBJ2-1|TRBV6-5|12
CASSLAGGDQFF
>TRBJ1-4|TRBV20-1|15
CSARIWDGGREKLFF